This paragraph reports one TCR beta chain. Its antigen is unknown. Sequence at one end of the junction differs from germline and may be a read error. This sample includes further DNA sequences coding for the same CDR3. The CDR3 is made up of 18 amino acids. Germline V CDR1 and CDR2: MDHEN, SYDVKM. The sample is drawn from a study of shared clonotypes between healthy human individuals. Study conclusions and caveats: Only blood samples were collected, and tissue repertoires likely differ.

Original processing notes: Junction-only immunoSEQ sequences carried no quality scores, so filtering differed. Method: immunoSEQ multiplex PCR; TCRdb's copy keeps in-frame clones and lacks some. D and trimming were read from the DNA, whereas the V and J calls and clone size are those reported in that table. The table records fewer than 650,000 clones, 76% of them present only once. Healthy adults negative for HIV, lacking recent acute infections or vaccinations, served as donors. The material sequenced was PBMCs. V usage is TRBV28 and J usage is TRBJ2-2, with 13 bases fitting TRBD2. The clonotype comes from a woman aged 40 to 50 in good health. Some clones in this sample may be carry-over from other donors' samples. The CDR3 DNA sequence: TGTGCCAGCAGTCCAACTAGCGGGAGGGTTTTAGGCACCGGGGAGCTGTTCTTT. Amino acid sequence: CASSPTSGRVLGTGELFF.